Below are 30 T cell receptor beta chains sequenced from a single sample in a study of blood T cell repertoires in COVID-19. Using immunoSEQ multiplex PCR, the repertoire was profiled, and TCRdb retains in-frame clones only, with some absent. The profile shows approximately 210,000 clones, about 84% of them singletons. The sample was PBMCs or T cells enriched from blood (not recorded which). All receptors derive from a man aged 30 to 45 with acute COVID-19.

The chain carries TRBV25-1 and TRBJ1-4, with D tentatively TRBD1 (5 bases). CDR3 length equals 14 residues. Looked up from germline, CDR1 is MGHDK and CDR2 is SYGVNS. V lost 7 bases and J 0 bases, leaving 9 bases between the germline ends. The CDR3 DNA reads TGTGCCAGCACATTGACAGCAACTAATGAAAAACTGTTTTTT. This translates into CASTLTATNEKLFF. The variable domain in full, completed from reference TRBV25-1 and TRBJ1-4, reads EADIYQTPRYLVIGTGKKITLECSQTMGHDKMYWYQQDPGMELHLIHYSYGVNSTEKGDLSSESTVSRIRTEHFPLTLESARPSHTSQYLCASTLTATNEKLFFGSGTQLSVL.

DNA of the CDR3: TGTGCCAGCAGTTTAAACAGGGCCGAGCAGTACTTC. Translated: CASSLNRAEQYF. The V and J genes are TRBV27 and TRBJ2-7; D may be TRBD1 (6 bases). This CDR3 has 12 amino acids. Trimming left V 2 bases short and J 6 bases short, with 8 bases between. The V gene's germline CDR1 is MNHEY and CDR2 SMNVEV (reference sequence).

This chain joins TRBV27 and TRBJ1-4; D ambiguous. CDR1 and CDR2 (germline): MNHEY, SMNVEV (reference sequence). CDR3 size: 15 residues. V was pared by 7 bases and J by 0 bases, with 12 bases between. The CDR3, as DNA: TGTGCCAGCACCCGACACCGCGCAACTAATGAAAAACTGTTTTTT. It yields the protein CASTRHRATNEKLFF.

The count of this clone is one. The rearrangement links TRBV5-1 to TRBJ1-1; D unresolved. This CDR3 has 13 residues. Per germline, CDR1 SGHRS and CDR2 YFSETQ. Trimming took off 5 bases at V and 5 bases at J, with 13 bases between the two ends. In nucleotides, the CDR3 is TGCGCCAGCAGTGCGGTTCTGAGTACTGAAGCTTTCTTT. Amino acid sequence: CASSAVLSTEAFF.

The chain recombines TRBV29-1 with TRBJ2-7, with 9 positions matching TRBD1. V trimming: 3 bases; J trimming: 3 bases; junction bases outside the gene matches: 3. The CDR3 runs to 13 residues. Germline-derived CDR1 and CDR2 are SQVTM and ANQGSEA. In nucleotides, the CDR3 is TGCAGCGTTGATATGACAGGGGGCTACGAGCAGTACTTC. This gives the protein CSVDMTGGYEQYF.

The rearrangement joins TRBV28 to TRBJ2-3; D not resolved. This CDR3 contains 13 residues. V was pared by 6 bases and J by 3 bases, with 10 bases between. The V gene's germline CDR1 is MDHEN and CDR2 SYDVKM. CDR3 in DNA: TGTGCCAGCAGCACCCTCGGTACAGATACGCAGTATTTT. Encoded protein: CASSTLGTDTQYF. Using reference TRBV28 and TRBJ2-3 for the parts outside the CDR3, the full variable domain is DVKVTQSSRYLVKRTGEKVFLECVQDMDHENMFWYRQDPGLGLRLIYFSYDVKMKEKGDIPEGYSVSREKKERFSLILESASTNQTSMYLCASSTLGTDTQYFGPGTRLTVL.

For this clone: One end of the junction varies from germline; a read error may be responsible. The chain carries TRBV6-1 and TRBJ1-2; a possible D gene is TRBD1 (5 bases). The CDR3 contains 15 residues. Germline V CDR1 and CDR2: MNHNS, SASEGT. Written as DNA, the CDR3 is TGTGCCAGCAGCGAAGTTCGGGGGTTACTCTATGGCTACACCTTC. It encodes CASSEVRGLLYGYTF.

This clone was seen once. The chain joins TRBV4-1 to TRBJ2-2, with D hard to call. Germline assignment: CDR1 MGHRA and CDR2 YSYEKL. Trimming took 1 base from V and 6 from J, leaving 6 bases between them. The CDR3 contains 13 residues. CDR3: CASSQAVAGELFF. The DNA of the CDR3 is TGCGCCAGCAGCCAAGCGGTAGCCGGGGAGCTGTTTTTT.

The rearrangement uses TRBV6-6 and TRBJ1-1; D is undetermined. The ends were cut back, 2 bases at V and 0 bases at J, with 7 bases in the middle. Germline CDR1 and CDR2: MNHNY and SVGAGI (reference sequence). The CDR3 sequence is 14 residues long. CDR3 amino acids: CASSYGHLNTEAFF. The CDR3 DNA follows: TGTGCCAGCAGTTACGGGCACCTGAACACTGAAGCTTTCTTT.

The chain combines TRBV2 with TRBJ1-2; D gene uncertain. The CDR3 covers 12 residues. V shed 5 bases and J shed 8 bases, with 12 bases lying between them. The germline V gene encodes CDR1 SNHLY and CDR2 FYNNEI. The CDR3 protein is CASSSLIYGYTF. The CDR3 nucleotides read TGTGCCAGCAGTTCACTTATATACGGCTACACCTTC.

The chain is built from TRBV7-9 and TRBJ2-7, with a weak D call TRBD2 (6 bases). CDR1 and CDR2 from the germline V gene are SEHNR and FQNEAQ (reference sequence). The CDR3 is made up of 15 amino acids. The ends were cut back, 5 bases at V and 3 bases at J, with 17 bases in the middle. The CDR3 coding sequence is TGTGCCAGCAGCCCGGCCGGGGGTACTTTCTACGAGCAGTACTTC. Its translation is CASSPAGGTFYEQYF.

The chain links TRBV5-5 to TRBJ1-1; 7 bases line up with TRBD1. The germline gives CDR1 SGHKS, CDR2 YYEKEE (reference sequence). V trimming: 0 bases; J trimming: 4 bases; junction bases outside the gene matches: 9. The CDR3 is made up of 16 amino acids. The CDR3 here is CASSLEGAQGITEAFF. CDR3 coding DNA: TGTGCCAGCAGCTTGGAGGGGGCCCAAGGTATCACTGAAGCTTTCTTT.

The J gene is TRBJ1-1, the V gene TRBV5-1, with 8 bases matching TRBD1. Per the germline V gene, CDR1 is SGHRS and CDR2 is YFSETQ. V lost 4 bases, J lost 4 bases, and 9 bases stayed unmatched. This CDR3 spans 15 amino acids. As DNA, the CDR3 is TGCGCCAGCAGCACCCAGGGGGCGCAGGGCACTGAAGCTTTCTTT. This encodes CASSTQGAQGTEAFF.

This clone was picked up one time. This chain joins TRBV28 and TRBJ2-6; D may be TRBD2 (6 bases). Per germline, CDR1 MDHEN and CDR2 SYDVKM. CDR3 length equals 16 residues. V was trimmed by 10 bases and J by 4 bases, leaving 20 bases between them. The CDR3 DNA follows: TGTGCCATCCGGCCCGGGGCGGGGCAAGGGGCCAACGTCCTGACTTTC. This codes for CAIRPGAGQGANVLTF.

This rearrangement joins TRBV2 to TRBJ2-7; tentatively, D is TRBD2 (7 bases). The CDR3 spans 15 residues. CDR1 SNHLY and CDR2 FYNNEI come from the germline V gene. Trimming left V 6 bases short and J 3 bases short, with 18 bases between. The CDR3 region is CASRVSGGLIYEQYF. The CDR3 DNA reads TGTGCCAGCAGAGTCTCGGGGGGCCTAATCTACGAGCAGTACTTC.

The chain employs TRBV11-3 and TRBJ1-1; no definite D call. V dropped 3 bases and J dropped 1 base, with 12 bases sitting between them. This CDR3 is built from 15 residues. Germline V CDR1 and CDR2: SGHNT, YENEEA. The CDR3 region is CASSFFFSGNTEAFF. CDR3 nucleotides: TGTGCCAGCAGCTTTTTTTTCAGCGGGAACACTGAAGCTTTCTTT.

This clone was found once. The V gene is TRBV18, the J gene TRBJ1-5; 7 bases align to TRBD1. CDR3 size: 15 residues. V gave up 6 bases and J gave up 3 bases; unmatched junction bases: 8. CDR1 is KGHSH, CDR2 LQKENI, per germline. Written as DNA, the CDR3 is TGTGCCAGCTCGCGCGGGACAGACTTCAATCAGCCCCAGCATTTT. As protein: CASSRGTDFNQPQHF.

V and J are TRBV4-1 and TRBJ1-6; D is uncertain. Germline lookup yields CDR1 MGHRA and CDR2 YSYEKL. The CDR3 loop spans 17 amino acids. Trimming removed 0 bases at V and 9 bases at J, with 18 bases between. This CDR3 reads CASSQERVEIMGSPLHF. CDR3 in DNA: TGCGCCAGCAGCCAAGAACGGGTGGAGATAATGGGTTCACCCCTCCACTTT.

The CDR3 region has the DNA TGTGCCAGCAGCCAGACGGGACTAGCGGGGGGCGAGCAGTACTTC. Translated, it gives CASSQTGLAGGEQYF. The gene calls are TRBV3-1 (or the pseudogene TRBV3-2) and TRBJ2-7; 15 positions agree with TRBD2. Trimming cost V 3 bases and J 6 bases; bases outside gene matches: 3. Germline loops: CDR1 LGHDT, CDR2 YNNKEL (reference sequence). CDR3 size: 15 residues.

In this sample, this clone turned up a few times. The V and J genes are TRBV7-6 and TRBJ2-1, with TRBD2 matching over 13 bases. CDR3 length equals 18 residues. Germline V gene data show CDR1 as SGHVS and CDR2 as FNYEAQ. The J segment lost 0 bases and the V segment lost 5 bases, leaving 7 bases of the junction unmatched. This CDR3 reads CASSAPRLAGGSYNEQFF. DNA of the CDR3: TGTGCCAGCAGCGCACCTCGACTAGCGGGGGGCTCCTACAATGAGCAGTTCTTC. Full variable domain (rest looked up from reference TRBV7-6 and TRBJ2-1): GAGVSQSPRYKVTKRGQDVALRCDPISGHVSLYWYRQALGQGPEFLTYFNYEAQQDKSGLPNDRFSAERPEGSISTLTIQRTEQRDSAMYRCASSAPRLAGGSYNEQFFGPGTRLTVL.

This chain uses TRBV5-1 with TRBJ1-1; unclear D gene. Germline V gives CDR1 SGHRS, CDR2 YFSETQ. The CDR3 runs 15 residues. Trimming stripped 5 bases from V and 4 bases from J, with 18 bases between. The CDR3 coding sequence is TGCGCCAGCAGGGAGACACCAAAGGAGGGCACTGAAGCTTTCTTT. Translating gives CASRETPKEGTEAFF.

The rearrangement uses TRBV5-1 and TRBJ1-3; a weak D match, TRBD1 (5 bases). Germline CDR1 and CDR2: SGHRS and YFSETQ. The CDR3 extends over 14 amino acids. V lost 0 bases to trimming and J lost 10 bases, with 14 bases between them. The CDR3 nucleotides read TGCGCCAGCAGCTTGGGGGACTCAGGGTCAACCATATATTTT. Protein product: CASSLGDSGSTIYF.

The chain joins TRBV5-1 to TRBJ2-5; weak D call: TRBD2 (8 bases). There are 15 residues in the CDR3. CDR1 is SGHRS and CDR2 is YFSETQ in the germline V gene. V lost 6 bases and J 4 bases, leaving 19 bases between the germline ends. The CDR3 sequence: CASTREGASGETQYF. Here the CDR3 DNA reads TGCGCCAGCACCCGGGAGGGGGCCTCTGGAGAGACCCAGTACTTC. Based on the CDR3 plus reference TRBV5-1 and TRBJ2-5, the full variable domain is KAGVTQTPRYLIKTRGQQVTLSCSPISGHRSVSWYQQTPGQGLQFLFEYFSETQRNKGNFPGRFSGRQFSNSRSEMNVSTLELGDSALYLCASTREGASGETQYFGPGTRLLVL.

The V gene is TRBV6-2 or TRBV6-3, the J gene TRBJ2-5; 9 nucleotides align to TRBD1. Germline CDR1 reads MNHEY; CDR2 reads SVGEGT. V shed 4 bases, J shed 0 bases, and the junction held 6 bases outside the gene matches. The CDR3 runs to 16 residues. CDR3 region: CASSWKRDRDQETQYF. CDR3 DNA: TGTGCCAGCAGTTGGAAGCGGGACAGGGACCAAGAGACCCAGTACTTC.

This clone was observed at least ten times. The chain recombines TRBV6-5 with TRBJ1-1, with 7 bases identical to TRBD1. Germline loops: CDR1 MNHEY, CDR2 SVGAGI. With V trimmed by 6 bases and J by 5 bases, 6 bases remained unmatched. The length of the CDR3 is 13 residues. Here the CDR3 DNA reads TGTGCCAGCAGCCGACCGACAGGGACTGAAGCTTTCTTT. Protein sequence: CASSRPTGTEAFF.

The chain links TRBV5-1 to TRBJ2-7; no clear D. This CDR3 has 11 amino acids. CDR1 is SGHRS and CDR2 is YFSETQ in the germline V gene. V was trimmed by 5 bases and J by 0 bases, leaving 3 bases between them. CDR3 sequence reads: CASSNSYEQYF. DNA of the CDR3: TGCGCCAGCAGTAACTCCTACGAGCAGTACTTC.

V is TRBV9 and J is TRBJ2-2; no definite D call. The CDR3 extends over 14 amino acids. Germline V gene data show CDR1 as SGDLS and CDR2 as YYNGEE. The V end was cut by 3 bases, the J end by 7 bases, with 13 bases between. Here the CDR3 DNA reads TGTGCCAGCAGCGACGCCCTAATAAGCGGGGAGCTGTTTTTT. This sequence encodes CASSDALISGELFF.

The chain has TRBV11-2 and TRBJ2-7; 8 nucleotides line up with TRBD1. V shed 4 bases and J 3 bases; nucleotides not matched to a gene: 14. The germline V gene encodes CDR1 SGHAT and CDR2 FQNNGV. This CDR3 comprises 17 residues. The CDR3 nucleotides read TGTGCCAGCAGCTCAGGGGGGTGGGACAGGACGGGCTACGAGCAGTACTTC. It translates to CASSSGGWDRTGYEQYF.

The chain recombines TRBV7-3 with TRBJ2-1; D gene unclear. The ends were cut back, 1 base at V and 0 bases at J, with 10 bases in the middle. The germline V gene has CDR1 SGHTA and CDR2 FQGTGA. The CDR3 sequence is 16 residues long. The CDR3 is CASSLRWQASYNEQFF. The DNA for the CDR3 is TGTGCCAGCAGCTTAAGGTGGCAGGCCTCCTACAATGAGCAGTTCTTC.

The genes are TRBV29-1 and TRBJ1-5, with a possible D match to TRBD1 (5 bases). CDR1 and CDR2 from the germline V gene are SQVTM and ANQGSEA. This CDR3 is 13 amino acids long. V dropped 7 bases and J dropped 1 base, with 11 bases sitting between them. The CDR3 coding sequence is TGCAGCGCCAGGGCGGGGAGCAATCAGCCCCAGCATTTT. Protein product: CSARAGSNQPQHF.